This T cell receptor beta chain was documented in a study of human T cells and chemical hapten exposure. In the study overall: Mostly female, the patients presented with alopecia areata, totalis or universalis. Yields of TCR per sample differed, chiefly owing to small differences in pooled library volume.

General study results and limits: Unchanged with DPC sensitization were TCRs above 1 in 1000 frequency.

Time point reported: patch test 2, 6 weeks after DPC sensitization. Treatment: therapeutic diphenylcyclopropenone sensitization with weekly scalp DPC. The study enrolled 18 to 70-year-old alopecia patients suitable for DPC. In this sample, this clonotype turned up many times. Its matching antigen is unknown. CDR1 is SQVTM and CDR2 is ANQGSEA in the germline V gene. V was pared by 4 bases and J by 7 bases, with 0 bases of the junction left unmatched. The CDR3 contains 11 residues. A single record per CDR3 protein comes from TCRdb applying MiXCR to the RACE reads. The sample lists 110,000 to 150,000 distinct CDR3 sequences, roughly 12% occurring once.

The sample was whole blood, taken in connection with sensitization to the hapten diphenylcyclopropenone (DPC). This TCR came from a woman between 45 and 60 years old with alopecia areata. Some clones in this sample may be carry-over from other donors' samples. The rearrangement joins TRBV29-1 to TRBJ1-3, with 8 bases lining up with TRBD1. CDR3 DNA: TGCAGCGTTGGACAGGGGAACACCATATATTTT. It translates to CSVGQGNTIYF.